Below are 2 T cell receptor beta chains sequenced from a single sample in a study of T cell responses to AZD1222 COVID-19 vaccine. The data were produced by immunoSEQ multiplex PCR, yet TCRdb's version contains in-frame clones alone and is incomplete. The profile shows 130,000 or so clones, 85% to 95% of them singletons. The specimen comprised peripheral blood, sampled on day 0 of AZD1222 vaccination. These receptors all stem from an adult in good health.

This clone is a singleton in its sample. The V and J genes are TRBV23-1 and TRBJ1-5; tentatively, D is TRBD1 (5 bases). TRBV23-1 is filed as an ORF, its function uncertain. V was clipped by 0 bases and J by 6 bases, with 9 bases between them. There are 14 residues in the CDR3. The CDR3 loop reads CASSQSGGGQPQHF. The CDR3 coding sequence is TGCGCCAGCAGTCAATCCGGGGGAGGTCAGCCCCAGCATTTT.

Worth noting for this clone: Other DNA sequences in this specimen translate into the identical CDR3. The chain couples TRBV2 to TRBJ1-1, with D perhaps matching TRBD1 (6 bases). CDR3 length: 14 amino acids. Looked up from germline, CDR1 is SNHLY and CDR2 is FYNNEI. V gave up 4 bases and J gave up 2 bases, with 11 bases separating them. The CDR3 sequence: CASSVRGLNTEAFF. The CDR3 DNA sequence: TGTGCCAGCAGTGTTCGGGGGCTAAACACTGAAGCTTTCTTT. The full variable domain, with the rest looked up from reference TRBV2 and TRBJ1-1, is EPEVTQTPSHQVTQMGQEVILRCVPISNHLYFYWYRQILGQKVEFLVSFYNNEISEKSEIFDDQFSVERPDGSNFTLKIRSTKLEDSAMYFCASSVRGLNTEAFFGQGTRLTVV.